The 13 T cell receptor beta chains below all came from one sample that was sequenced in a study of T-cell memory formation after mild COVID-19 (dated by TCRdb to about 2021). Libraries came from 5' RACE. The instrument was an Illumina NovaSeq 6000. TCRdb itself trimmed the public reads at Q25 with fastp, ran MiXCR and retained productive beta chains. Under each unique CDR3 protein, matching rows form one entry showing the most common genes and DNA. Counted in this sample were almost 350,000 distinct CDR3 sequences; roughly 19% of them appeared once. The ten largest clones represent around 20% of the sample. Sequencing input: PBMCs or a T cell subset sorted from them (not recorded which). The receptors derive from a man younger than 30 who had mild COVID-19 (a few samples of this study predate the infection). The sample titles of this study are shuffled in the database, so cell type and time point are left out; the donor was told from shared clones.

This chain links TRBV7-2 with TRBJ2-5; 7 positions agree with TRBD2. This CDR3 is 15 amino acids long. The V gene's germline CDR1 is SGHTA and CDR2 FQGNSA. V lost 5 bases and J lost 5; bases outside the gene matches: 11. As DNA, the CDR3 is TGTGCCAGCAGCCGTCGCAGCGGGGTATGGGAGACCCAGTACTTC. Translation gives CASSRRSGVWETQYF.

This chain joins TRBV27 and TRBJ1-2; the D gene is possibly TRBD1 (5 bases). CDR1 is MNHEY and CDR2 is SMNVEV in the germline V gene (reference sequence). Trimming left V 1 base short and J 5 bases short, with 14 bases between. The CDR3 is made up of 15 amino acids. The CDR3 here is CASSLYIGALYGYTF. CDR3 in DNA: TGTGCCAGCAGTTTATATATTGGGGCCTTATATGGCTACACCTTC.

This chain uses TRBV6-6 with TRBJ1-1; no clear D gene. The germline V gene has CDR1 MNHNY and CDR2 SVGAGI (reference sequence). Trimming removed 1 base from V and 4 bases from J, with 13 bases in between. The length of the CDR3 is 15 residues. The CDR3 bases are TGTGCCAGCAGTTACTTGAAGGGAGTGATCACTGAAGCTTTCTTT. Translating gives CASSYLKGVITEAFF.

The V gene is TRBV24-1, the J gene TRBJ1-2; TRBD1 might be the D (6 bases). The CDR3 is 13 residues long. Per germline, CDR1 KGHDR and CDR2 SFDVKD. With 9 bases removed from V and 5 bases from J, the gap between germline ends came to 15 bases. The CDR3 DNA reads TGTGCCACCGGATCCGACAGGTTATATGGCTACACCTTC. Its translation: CATGSDRLYGYTF.

The chain combines TRBV11-2 with TRBJ2-1, with D tentatively TRBD1 or TRBD2 (5 bases each). This CDR3 region has 14 residues. The V and J ends lost 7 bases and 6 bases respectively, with 16 bases between them. The germline V gene encodes CDR1 SGHAT and CDR2 FQNNGV. CDR3 region: CASTFTGPFNEQFF. The CDR3 bases are TGTGCCAGCACCTTTACGGGGCCCTTCAATGAGCAGTTCTTC.

The chain recombines TRBV3-1 with TRBJ1-2; maybe TRBD1 (6 bases). Germline V gene sequence: CDR1 LGHDT, CDR2 YNNKEL (reference sequence). The CDR3 totals 15 residues. V lost 4 bases to trimming and J lost 4 bases, with 16 bases between them. The CDR3 coding sequence is TGTGCCAGCAGCCCCCGACAGGCGCCTACCTATGGCTACACCTTC. Translating gives CASSPRQAPTYGYTF.

This clonotype was counted once. V usage is TRBV6-5 and J usage is TRBJ1-1, with 7 bases fitting TRBD1. J gave up 7 bases and V 0 bases, and 5 bases lay outside the gene matches. CDR3 length: 14 amino acids. Germline V lookup: CDR1 MNHEY, CDR2 SVGAGI. The CDR3 DNA reads TGTGCCAGCAGTTACTCGGAACAGGGGAGTGAAGCTTTCTTT. This codes for CASSYSEQGSEAFF.

This clonotype showed up just a few times. This chain links TRBV27 with TRBJ1-1; D ambiguous. V was pared by 3 bases and J by 5 bases, with 10 bases between. This CDR3 contains 13 residues. Germline CDR1 reads MNHEY; CDR2 reads SMNVEV (reference sequence). Here the CDR3 DNA reads TGTGCCAGCAGTTTGGGAAGGAGGACTGAAGCTTTCTTT. This translates into CASSLGRRTEAFF.

Regarding this clonotype: A junction boundary mismatches the germline segment, possibly from a read error. This chain links TRBV7-7 with TRBJ1-1; D is undetermined. Germline CDR1 SSHAT, CDR2 FNYEAQ (reference sequence). This CDR3 spans 12 amino acids. The CDR3 nucleotides read TGTGCTAGCAGCATAATAAACACTGAAGCTTTCTTT. It specifies CASSIINTEAFF.

V gene TRBV6-1 combines with J gene TRBJ2-1, with 9 bases identical to TRBD2. The germline CDR1 and CDR2 sequences are MNHNS and SASEGT. This CDR3 is built from 15 residues. V was clipped by 4 bases and J by 5 bases; unmatched bases: 6. CDR3 loop: CASSGSGRSDNEQFF. CDR3 coding DNA: TGTGCCAGCAGTGGGAGCGGGAGGAGTGACAATGAGCAGTTCTTC.

This clonotype is a singleton in its sample. The V gene is TRBV3-1, the J gene TRBJ1-2; no reliable D call. Per the germline V gene, CDR1 is LGHDT and CDR2 is YNNKEL (reference sequence). Trimming took off 1 base at V and 4 bases at J, with 10 bases between the two ends. The CDR3 length is 14 residues. The CDR3, as DNA: TGTGCCAGCAGCCAAGGATGGTCGGCCTATGGCTACACCTTC. Encoded protein: CASSQGWSAYGYTF.

V usage is TRBV29-1 and J usage is TRBJ1-3, with TRBD1 as a possible D gene (5 bases). Between the trimmed V and J ends, which lost 7 bases and 4 bases, there was a span of 11 bases. This CDR3 contains 12 residues. Germline CDR1 and CDR2: SQVTM and ANQGSEA. The CDR3 nucleotides are TGCAGCGCTCAGGGATCAGGAAACACCATATATTTT. Amino acid sequence: CSAQGSGNTIYF.

This clonotype occurred many times. V gene TRBV6-6 combines with J gene TRBJ2-3, with 9 bases aligning to TRBD2. V lost 0 bases, J lost 2 bases, and 6 bases stayed unmatched. Germline CDR1 MNHNY, CDR2 SVGAGI (reference sequence). The CDR3 has 17 amino acids. The CDR3 DNA reads TGTGCCAGCAGTTACTCGCCTAGCGGGGACCACACAGATACGCAGTATTTT. It is translated as CASSYSPSGDHTDTQYF.